This T cell receptor beta chain was retrieved from a study of T cell responses to AZD1222 COVID-19 vaccine listed by TCRdb under 2021. In terms of the full investigation: Because spike-specific TCR depth and breadth did not differ between the two schedules, AZD1222 recipients who got a second dose at roughly 4 weeks were pooled with those who got a second dose at roughly 12 weeks. A total of under 250 trial participants underwent TCR sequencing, of whom nearly 210 had received two doses of AZD1222 and 26 had received two doses of the MenACWY control vaccine. Trial participants were enrolled into age subgroups of 18-55, 56-69 and 70-plus years, which contained approximately 150, 30 and 60 TCR-sequenced participants, respectively.

On this clone: What this receptor recognizes is not known. No clone much larger than this one lies a single base away; base qualities are absent.

Per the publication, the time point label means: baseline before first vaccination. The vaccinee samples were drawn from two UK trials, COV001 and COV002, one of which was a single-blind randomized controlled phase 2/3 trial testing AZD1222 (ChAdOx1 nCoV-19) in healthy adults. Trial participant PBMC samples were collected at day 0 and day 28 after the second dose for TCRbeta chain sequencing. What the study reported, not specific to this receptor: In the small 56-69-year group, the increase in depth fell short of significance, most likely because of low power. Because no day 14 peak-response samples were available, the repertoires could be characterized only after the peak T cell response. After two AZD1222 doses, both the breadth and the depth of spike-specific TCRs were significantly higher than at day 0 and than in MenACWY recipients. Reportedly, almost half of the unique spike-specific TCRs recognized epitopes lying outside the regions that are mutated in the B.1.351 and B.1.1.7 variants. Vaccine-associated CD4 TCRs spanned the whole spike protein, with dominant responses in regions 160-218 and 743-854. Conclusions about previously exposed vaccinees are limited, since just 6 or 7 AZD1222 recipients were seropositive for SARS-CoV-2 at baseline. Participants were mostly white British, with more females than males. The authors suggested clonal diversity may have been underestimated.

The CDR3 regions of human TCRbeta chains were subjected to immunosequencing. Per the source publication's procedure: TCRs in the repertoires were compared against a reference library of SARS-CoV-2-specific TCRs that had been generated with the MIRA antigen-specificity platform. Breadth was defined as the fraction of unique TCRs that were SARS-CoV-2-associated. Depth was defined as the fraction of total T cells that were SARS-CoV-2-associated. Using the MIRA data, each spike-specific TCR was assigned both to the spike region to which the TCR was reactive and to a CD4 or CD8 class. Log10-transformed breadth and depth values were compared by one-way ANOVA with Sidak's multiple comparisons tests. The clones in this table, taken by TCRdb from immuneACCESS, are in-frame only. Not every clone is retained; where verified, under half of the shortfall comes from an unresolved V gene, and the cause of the rest is unknown. The V and J calls and clone size were taken over from that table, and D and trimming were inferred from the DNA. In all, the sample holds about 210,000 clones, and 92% of those were seen once. About 1.2% of the sample goes to the ten largest clones.

The TCR originated in an adult in good health. This sample comprised peripheral blood, obtained on day 0 of AZD1222 vaccination.

At the DNA level, the sequence is TGTGCCAGCAGCGTTACAGGGGGGAATCAGCCCCAGCATTTT. This codes for CASSVTGGNQPQHF. The chain is encoded by TRBV9 joined to TRBJ1-5; 8 bases in the junction line up with TRBD1. The CDR3 sequence holds 14 residues, the cysteine and phenylalanine included. The retained sequence is limited to the CDR3, 42 bases, with the frame set at the first base. Trimming removed 2 bases from V and 4 bases from J; the gene matches leave 2 bases unexplained. The CDR1 and CDR2 encoded by the germline V gene are SGDLS and YYNGEE.